These T cell receptor beta chains were read from a single sample in a study of blood T cell repertoires in COVID-19. Repertoires were generated with immunoSEQ multiplex PCR, while TCRdb's copy carries only in-frame clones and drops some. The sample carries over 150,000 clones, approximately 78% recorded once. The sample was peripheral blood. These receptors came from an elderly man with acute or convalescent COVID-19. Both conserved end residues are part of each CDR3. The D gene is left open where the match is weak. Not all rows give a size; the values are once, few, many and, for expanded clones, a class.

j_gene,len,v_gene,d_gene,abundance,CDR3aa,CDR3nt
TRBJ1-6,17,TRBV5-1,TRBD1,NA,CASSLEGTGGNNSPLHF,TGCGCCAGCAGCTTGGAGGGGACAGGGGGTAATAATTCACCCCTCCACTTT
TRBJ2-7,13,TRBV12-3/TRBV12-4,TRBD1,NA,CASKAGGSYEQYF,TGTGCCAGCAAGGCAGGGGGCTCCTACGAGCAGTACTTC
TRBJ1-6,14,TRBV7-9,NA,NA,CASSSRTVISPLHF,TGTGCCAGCAGCTCTAGGACAGTAATCTCACCCCTCCACTTT
TRBJ2-2,18,TRBV2,NA,NA,CASSRTGRGGANTGELFF,TGTGCCAGCAGTCGGACAGGGAGGGGGGGCGCGAACACCGGGGAGCTGTTTTTT
TRBJ2-3,15,TRBV5-1,TRBD1,NA,CASSSRQGQSDTQYF,TGCGCCAGCAGCTCTAGACAGGGGCAGTCAGATACGCAGTATTTT
TRBJ1-2,12,TRBV11-2,NA,NA,CASSLWGGGYTF,TGTGCCAGCAGCTTGTGGGGCGGTGGCTACACCTTC
TRBJ1-4,15,TRBV5-8,TRBD1,many,CASSSTGTGNEKLFF,TGTGCCAGCAGCTCTACCGGGACAGGGAATGAAAAACTGTTTTTT
TRBJ1-2,12,TRBV2,NA,NA,CASSGTNYGYTF,TGTGCCAGCAGCGGGACTAACTATGGCTACACCTTC
TRBJ2-3,16,TRBV24-1,TRBD1,NA,CATSDPGQGLSDTQYF,TGTGCCACCAGTGATCCCGGACAGGGCCTTTCAGATACGCAGTATTTT
TRBJ2-2,15,TRBV10-3,TRBD2,NA,CAISRSGLATGELFF,TGTGCCATCAGCCGCTCTGGACTAGCGACCGGGGAGCTGTTTTTT
TRBJ2-5,17,TRBV19,TRBD1,few,CASTPGQGADEVKTQYF,TGTGCCAGTACACCGGGACAGGGGGCGGATGAGGTAAAGACCCAGTACTTC
TRBJ1-2,16,TRBV4-2,TRBD1,many,CASSQGQGSVGYGYTF,TGTGCCAGCAGCCAAGGACAGGGATCTGTTGGGTATGGCTACACCTTC
TRBJ2-7,12,TRBV2,TRBD1,NA,CASSYRGTEQYF,TGTGCCAGCAGCTACAGGGGAACCGAGCAGTACTTC
TRBJ2-4,14,TRBV3-1/TRBV3-2,TRBD1,NA,CASSQTGGGNIQYF,TGTGCCAGCAGCCAGACAGGGGGCGGAAACATTCAGTACTTC
TRBJ2-2,13,TRBV6-5,NA,few,CASRLGGAGELFF,TGTGCCAGCAGGCTAGGGGGGGCCGGGGAGCTGTTTTTT
TRBJ1-1,14,TRBV11-3,NA,NA,CASSLYSGGTEAFF,TGTGCCAGCAGCTTATATTCGGGGGGCACTGAAGCTTTCTTT
TRBJ1-6,19,TRBV6-2/TRBV6-3,TRBD1,few,CASSPDRAPGSSYNSPLHF,TGTGCCAGCAGTCCGGACAGGGCACCCGGCAGCTCCTATAATTCACCCCTCCACTTT
TRBJ1-2,13,TRBV19,NA,NA,CASRQVTNYGYTF,TGTGCCAGTCGACAGGTCACTAACTATGGCTACACCTTC
TRBJ2-5,14,TRBV9,NA,once,CASSPGGNQETQYF,TGTGCCAGCAGCCCCGGCGGGAACCAAGAGACCCAGTACTTC
TRBJ2-3,16,TRBV9,TRBD2,few,CASSVSGGNVENTQYF,TGTGCCAGCAGCGTATCGGGGGGGAACGTCGAGAATACGCAGTATTTT
TRBJ2-5,14,TRBV18,TRBD1,NA,CASSQTGTEETQYF,TGTGCCAGCTCCCAGACAGGGACCGAAGAGACCCAGTACTTC
TRBJ1-4,14,TRBV6-1,NA,NA,CASSESGRFGELFF,TGTGCCAGCAGTGAATCTGGAAGGTTTGGAGAACTGTTTTTT
TRBJ1-6,12,TRBV2,NA,once,CASRAHNSPLHF,TGTGCCAGCAGGGCACACAATTCACCCCTCCACTTT
TRBJ1-5,14,TRBV3-1/TRBV3-2,TRBD1,NA,CASSRGTGNQPQHF,TGTGCCAGCAGCAGAGGGACAGGGAATCAGCCCCAGCATTTT
TRBJ1-4,14,TRBV19,TRBD1,once,CASSPGQSNEKLFF,TGTGCCAGTAGTCCGGGACAGTCTAATGAAAAACTGTTTTTT
TRBJ1-4,14,TRBV9,TRBD1,NA,CASKAGGVGEKLFF,TGTGCCAGCAAAGCAGGGGGCGTGGGTGAAAAACTGTTTTTT
TRBJ2-5,12,TRBV12-3/TRBV12-4,TRBD1,NA,CASRQGPETQYF,TGTGCCAGCAGACAGGGGCCGGAGACCCAGTACTTC
TRBJ1-4,14,TRBV19,TRBD1,NA,CASCTGGSNEKLFF,TGTGCCAGTTGCACAGGGGGCTCTAATGAAAAACTGTTTTTT
TRBJ1-1,15,TRBV9,TRBD1,NA,CASSVAWTGGTEAFF,TGTGCCAGCAGCGTGGCCTGGACAGGGGGTACTGAAGCTTTCTTT
TRBJ1-6,14,TRBV6-5,NA,NA,CASSYSGQHSPLHF,TGTGCCAGCAGTTACTCGGGACAACATTCACCCCTCCACTTT
TRBJ2-3,15,TRBV11-2,TRBD2,NA,CASSPPGLAPDTQYF,TGTGCCAGCAGCCCACCGGGACTAGCTCCAGATACGCAGTATTTT
TRBJ1-6,14,TRBV5-1,NA,NA,CASSLGLEGSPLHF,TGCGCCAGCAGCTTGGGCTTGGAGGGTTCACCCCTCCACTTT
TRBJ1-5,17,TRBV19,TRBD1,NA,CASSGEQDRGLNQPQHF,TGTGCCAGTAGTGGGGAACAGGACAGGGGGTTGAATCAGCCCCAGCATTTT
TRBJ2-1,17,TRBV29-1,TRBD2,NA,CSVDPFAAGTSYNEQFF,TGCAGCGTTGACCCCTTCGCAGCGGGGACCTCCTACAATGAGCAGTTCTTC
TRBJ2-1,14,TRBV18,TRBD2,NA,CASSPGGGHNEQFF,TGTGCCAGCTCACCAGGGGGAGGGCACAATGAGCAGTTCTTC
TRBJ2-5,15,TRBV4-1,NA,few,CASSQELYLQETQYF,TGCGCCAGCAGCCAAGAGCTCTACTTACAAGAGACCCAGTACTTC